This record covers a single T cell receptor beta chain. It has no known antigen specificity. No much larger clonotype is one base removed from it; base qualities were not supplied. Measured from the cysteine to the phenylalanine, the CDR3 is 14 residues long. This entry keeps only the CDR3 DNA: 42 bases, framed from base 1. From a lookup of the germline V gene (reference sequence), CDR1 and CDR2 are DFQATT and SNEGSKA. At the junction V is shortened by 6 bases and J by 3 bases; bases outside the gene matches: 9. These data come from a study of metastatic and nonmetastatic thyroid tumors (dated by TCRdb to about 2020). Study-wide context: Repertoires from peripheral blood and from tumor or nodule tissue samples of malignant and benign thyroid patients were compared. What the work shows at the level of the full study, not this receptor alone: TCR beta diversity was reported as significantly higher in malignant tumors than in benign nodules, in both blood and tumor samples.

No treatment had been received by any patient before thyroid surgery. Using T-cell receptor beta sequencing, the study looked back at clinical samples from patients collected from about 2011 to 2018. The protocol used for the library was PCR. These reads were obtained on an Illumina HiSeq 4000. The TCR beta-chain CDR3 region of each patient was profiled by high-throughput sequencing. The authors' pipeline ran thus. The researchers built a classifier to tell apart papillary thyroid cancer patients with distant metastasis, based on CDR3 differences among clinicopathological groups. Repertoire diversity was assessed with the Shannon index, and tumor-blood repertoire similarity with the Morisita-Horn index. The public reads were reprocessed in TCRdb via fastp at Q25 and MiXCR, keeping in-frame beta chains. TCRdb's processing, not the authors', yielded these V and J calls. Present in this sample are roughly 14,000 clones, roughly 25% of which were seen just once. The biggest ten clones account for 7.7% of the sample.

This receptor was taken from a female donor with papillary thyroid cancer or a benign thyroid nodule (not recorded which). Some clones in this sample may be carry-over from other donors' samples. The chain links TRBV20-1 with TRBJ2-3, with 7 bases in between that match TRBD2. The sequenced material came from tumor tissue. The CDR3 amino acid sequence is: CSAGEASGTDTQYF. The base sequence is TGCAGTGCGGGGGAGGCTAGCGGAACAGATACGCAGTATTTT.